This T cell receptor beta chain was sequenced in a study of metastatic and nonmetastatic thyroid tumors. All patients reached thyroid surgery having received no treatment beforehand. TCRdb re-called the PCR reads with MiXCR. The table shows about 64,000 clones, with approximately 4% occurring only once. Germline-derived CDR1 and CDR2 are SNHLY and FYNNEI. The CDR3 runs to 16 residues. Between the trimmed V and J ends, which lost 2 bases and 2 bases, there was a span of 13 bases. Sequences were obtained from blood. J is TRBJ1-5 and V is TRBV2; D is possibly TRBD1 (6 bases). This TCR derives from a female donor with papillary thyroid cancer or a benign thyroid nodule (not recorded which). Some clones in this sample may be carry-over from other donors' samples. CDR3 region: CASSESRGEGNQPQHF. The DNA of the CDR3 is TGTGCCAGCAGTGAATCCAGGGGAGAGGGCAATCAGCCCCAGCATTTT.